This record covers a single TCR beta chain. The antigen is unknown. The CDR3 loop spans 19 amino acids. The germline gives CDR1 WNHNN, CDR2 SYGVQD (reference sequence). Trimming took 0 bases from V and 4 from J; bases not matched to a gene: 16. The PCR ran on 60 Vbeta and 13 Jbeta primers. Sequencing was performed with immunoSEQ multiplex PCR; in TCRdb, only in-frame clones are kept and a portion is missing. The profile shows 100,000 to 150,000 clones, 65% to 90% of them singletons. The sample originates from a study of cytomegalovirus exposure and HLA in healthy donors. Regarding the study as a whole: The only immune exposure information that was available was CMV serostatus. Earlier results showed most TCR beta V segments being productive about 90% or about 30% of the time. HLA alleles were associated with fewer than 20,000 TCR beta sequences in a later analysis at 0.05 false discovery rate. Reports showed the classifier diagnosing cytomegalovirus status with high specificity and sensitivity.

The receptor's source is a girl aged 2-10 years in good health and CMV-seronegative. The V call is TRBV10-1, the J call TRBJ2-5; 8 bases map to TRBD1. The sample taken for sequencing was PBMCs. The CDR3 coding sequence is TGCGCCAGCAGTGAGTCCCACTATGCCAGGGGGCTCCGACCAGAGACCCAGTACTTC. Its translation is CASSESHYARGLRPETQYF.